This T cell receptor (beta chain) came from a study of Ad26.COV2.S vaccination and SARS-CoV-2 variants. Clones were read by immunoSEQ multiplex PCR, and TCRdb kept only the in-frame ones, dropping some. Here the sample spans 300,000 to 500,000 clones, about nine tenths being singletons. V lost 2 bases to trimming and J lost 6 bases, with 15 bases between them. CDR1 is MNHEY and CDR2 is SMNVEV in the germline V gene (reference sequence). The CDR3 runs 15 residues. Treatment reported: 15 to 20 received Ad26.COV2.S at low or high dose, single or two shots; about 5 received placebo; per-sample allocation not given. Sampling happened 63 days after the first vaccine or placebo injection. Donation was by an adult aged 18-55 years who was in Boston.

This chain uses TRBV27 with TRBJ2-3; a weak D match, TRBD2 (5 bases). The sequence was collected from a person aged 18-60 years who received the Ad26.COV2.S COVID-19 vaccine or a placebo. Here the sequenced sample was peripheral blood, taken in a trial of Ad26.COV2.S vaccine versus placebo. CDR3 in DNA: TGTGCCAGCAGTTTAGAAGGAGCCCGAGGGGATACGCAGTATTTT. Amino acid sequence: CASSLEGARGDTQYF.